What follows describes a single TCR beta chain. These data are taken from a study of blood T cells in healthy people across ages. CDR1 is SGHTA and CDR2 is FQGNSA in the germline V gene. This CDR3 has 15 residues. Trimming shortened V by 0 bases and J by 3 bases, and 10 bases separated the two germline ends. It was with a sample-barcoded 5' primer and a J-beta primer mix that a second PCR of roughly 6 to 11 cycles was run. TCRdb redid the calling of the 5' RACE reads with MiXCR, one entry per CDR3 protein. The profile covers 910,000 or so distinct CDR3 sequences, with around 54% appearing a single time and over 20% taken by the ten largest.

The specimen sequenced was blood. This chain uses TRBV7-2 with TRBJ2-3; D is unresolved. The TCR was taken from a woman in her fifties or sixties in good health. The CDR3 here is CASSLAHARTDTQYF. The CDR3 DNA sequence: TGTGCCAGCAGCTTAGCCCATGCCCGGACAGATACGCAGTATTTT.